This entry is about one TCR beta chain. Its antigen is not identified. There are 13 residues in the CDR3. The ends were cut back, 1 base at V and 7 bases at J, with 8 bases in the middle. Germline lookup yields CDR1 MDHEN and CDR2 SYDVKM. The protocol was immunoSEQ multiplex PCR, while the TCRdb copy is restricted to in-frame clones and leaves out a portion. The sample lists 400,000 to 550,000 clones, about 80% seen once, with about 12% in the top ten. The data were taken from a study of shared clonotypes between healthy human individuals. Study-level results: Sampling involved blood alone; tissue repertoires likely differ.

Sequenced input: PBMCs. The sequence came from a woman in her thirties or forties in good health. Some clones in this sample may be carry-over from other donors' samples. V and J are TRBV28 and TRBJ1-5; D remains ambiguous. CDR3 sequence reads: CASSLFPGQPQHF. CDR3 sequence (DNA): TGTGCCAGCAGTTTATTCCCGGGGCAGCCCCAGCATTTT.